This TCR beta chain was profiled in a study of blood T cell repertoires in COVID-19. Study details: COVID-19 samples, acute and convalescent, were from the United States, Italy and Spain. From T cells, B-cell-depleted T cells, or PBMCs came the material, which was cDNA or gDNA.

Germline lookup yields CDR1 SGHNT and CDR2 YYREEE (reference sequence). V lost 4 bases to trimming and J lost 3 bases; unmatched junction nucleotides: 4. There are 14 residues in the CDR3. Under the authors' procedure: Estimated nucleated cell counts came from reference gene primer amplification. The assay was immunoSEQ multiplex PCR, and TCRdb's table has in-frame clones only and misses some. V and J calls and clone size are those listed in that table; D and trimming were worked out from the DNA. The table has about 280,000 clones, around 87% seen once. The specimen was peripheral blood. This TCR was sampled from a woman between 45 and 60 years old who had recovered from COVID-19. This rearrangement joins TRBV5-4 to TRBJ2-7; 10 nucleotides line up with TRBD2. CDR3 in amino acids: CASSAGTSDYEQYF. Here the CDR3 DNA reads TGTGCCAGCAGCGCCGGGACTAGCGACTACGAGCAGTACTTC.